The present T cell receptor (beta chain) was sequenced within a study of CD8 T cells in ankylosing spondylitis. TCRdb redid the calling of the 5' RACE reads with MiXCR, one entry per CDR3 protein. The sample gives some 340,000 distinct CDR3 sequences, roughly 15% of which show up once; roughly 1.1% is in the top ten. In this sample, this clonotype turned up a few times. V dropped 2 bases and J dropped 4; count of bases not matched to a gene: 7. Germline CDR1 and CDR2: MNHEY and SVGAGI. CDR3 size: 17 residues. The chain links TRBV6-5 to TRBJ2-5; 13 bases line up with TRBD2. The sequencing input was blood, either unsorted or a sorted T cell fraction (not recorded which). The origin of this receptor is a male donor with ankylosing spondylitis or in good health (not recorded which). CDR3 region: CASSYPTSGRVRETQYF. The CDR3 DNA follows: TGTGCCAGCAGTTACCCCACTAGCGGGAGGGTTAGAGAGACCCAGTACTTC.